The next 32 T cell receptor beta chains were all read from a single sample in a study of blood T cell repertoires in COVID-19. TCRdb's copy holds only in-frame clones and misses some; the assay was immunoSEQ multiplex PCR. The table lists more than 200,000 clones, around nine tenths of them singletons, with roughly 3.7% in the top ten. The sample consisted of PBMCs or T cells enriched from blood (not recorded which). These receptor sequences come from a woman aged 30 to 39 who had recovered from COVID-19.

The chain carries TRBV9 and TRBJ1-4; D is ambiguous. There are 14 residues in the CDR3. Germline V gene sequence: CDR1 SGDLS, CDR2 YYNGEE. V gave up 4 bases and J gave up 6 bases, with 13 bases separating them. The CDR3 is CASSSGEGDEKLFF. In nucleotides, the CDR3 is TGTGCCAGCAGCTCCGGGGAGGGCGATGAAAAACTGTTTTTT.

The V gene is TRBV19, the J gene TRBJ1-4; 7 bases line up with TRBD1. CDR1 is LNHDA and CDR2 is SQIVND in the germline V gene (reference sequence). The CDR3 is 15 residues long. V lost 4 bases to trimming and J lost 4 bases; unmatched junction nucleotides: 6. The CDR3 here is CASSRPGTVNEKLFF. The CDR3 bases are TGTGCCAGTAGTAGACCCGGGACAGTTAATGAAAAACTGTTTTTT.

V usage is TRBV12-3 or TRBV12-4 and J usage is TRBJ2-5, with a weak D call TRBD2 (6 bases). V was trimmed by 3 bases and J by 5 bases, leaving 7 bases between them. There are 12 residues in the CDR3. CDR3 loop: CASSFRGETQYF. Here the CDR3 DNA reads TGTGCCAGCAGTTTTCGGGGGGAGACCCAGTACTTC.

This chain uses TRBV5-1 with TRBJ1-4; TRBD1 matches 7 bases. Losses at the gene ends were 7 bases for V and 5 bases for J; bases not matched to a gene: 5. The CDR3 spans 13 residues. CDR1 is SGHRS, CDR2 YFSETQ, per germline. CDR3 in DNA: TGCGCCAGCGCCGACAGGGAAAATGAAAAACTGTTTTTT. Its protein product is CASADRENEKLFF. Full variable domain (missing parts from reference TRBV5-1 and TRBJ1-4): KAGVTQTPRYLIKTRGQQVTLSCSPISGHRSVSWYQQTPGQGLQFLFEYFSETQRNKGNFPGRFSGRQFSNSRSEMNVSTLELGDSALYLCASADRENEKLFFGSGTQLSVL.

The chain links TRBV30 to TRBJ1-2; possibly TRBD1 for D (6 bases). Trimming shortened V by 5 bases and J by 5 bases, and 18 bases separated the two germline ends. This CDR3 has 14 amino acids. Germline CDR1 GTSNPN, CDR2 SVGIG (reference sequence). CDR3 sequence (DNA): TGTGCCTGGGGGGGATCGACAGGAGGATATGGCTACACCTTC. Translated: CAWGGSTGGYGYTF.

The CDR3 region is CASSPSGSSYNEQFF. The CDR3 nucleotides are TGTGCCAGCAGCCCAAGCGGGAGCTCCTACAATGAGCAGTTCTTC. This chain links TRBV27 with TRBJ2-1; 8 bases are a match to TRBD2. From germline, CDR1 is MNHEY and CDR2 SMNVEV (reference sequence). The CDR3 length is 15 residues. Trimming at V came to 6 bases and at J to 0 bases, leaving 4 bases not matched to a gene.

The chain is built from TRBV10-3 and TRBJ1-2; the D gene is possibly TRBD1 (6 bases). This CDR3 is built from 15 residues. V lost 0 bases and J lost 6, with 14 bases in between. Per the germline V gene, CDR1 is ENHRY and CDR2 is SYGVKD. In DNA, the CDR3 is TGTGCCATCAGTGAGTCGGGGGGGGCCGTGAATGGCTACACCTTC. It is translated as CAISESGGAVNGYTF.

The genes are TRBV5-1 and TRBJ2-2, with a weak D call TRBD1 (6 bases). The germline gives CDR1 SGHRS, CDR2 YFSETQ. V gave up 4 bases and J gave up 1 base, with 11 bases separating them. The CDR3 runs to 15 residues. DNA for the CDR3: TGCGCCAGCAGCCACCCGACAGGGAACACCGGGGAGCTGTTTTTT. Translation: CASSHPTGNTGELFF.

The chain couples TRBV7-9 to TRBJ2-1; TRBD2 aligns across 8 bases. Trimming cost V 8 bases and J 7 bases; bases outside gene matches: 13. The germline gives CDR1 SEHNR, CDR2 FQNEAQ (reference sequence). The CDR3 has 15 residues. The CDR3: CASSPRSGSSNEQFF. The DNA of the CDR3 is TGTGCCAGCTCCCCGCGGAGCGGGAGTTCGAATGAGCAGTTCTTC.

CDR3 in DNA: TGTGCCAGCAGCTCCATCCACGGGACACAGTACTACGAGCAGTACTTC. This gives the protein CASSSIHGTQYYEQYF. The chain links TRBV11-2 to TRBJ2-7; possibly TRBD1 for D (6 bases). V was trimmed by 4 bases and J by 3 bases, leaving 19 bases between them. CDR3 length: 16 amino acids. The germline V gene encodes CDR1 SGHAT and CDR2 FQNNGV.

V is TRBV27 and J is TRBJ1-5; 8 nucleotides line up with TRBD1. The CDR3 length is 14 residues. Germline CDR1 is MNHEY and CDR2 is SMNVEV (reference sequence). The ends lost 2 bases at V and 7 bases at J; junction bases unmatched: 4. The CDR3 bases are TGTGCCAGCAGTTTACAGGGGGCAAGGCAGCCCCAGCATTTT. It is translated as CASSLQGARQPQHF.

This chain uses TRBV11-1 with TRBJ2-1; 8 positions agree with TRBD2. Trimming took 5 bases from V and 13 from J; bases not matched to a gene: 13. CDR1 is SGHAT, CDR2 FQDESV, per germline (reference sequence). CDR3 size: 14 residues. The CDR3, as DNA: TGTGCCAGCAGCATTAGCGGGATGGCTTCTGAACAGTTCTTC. Amino acid sequence: CASSISGMASEQFF.

The rearrangement uses TRBV3-1 (or the pseudogene TRBV3-2) and TRBJ1-2; D not resolved. V lost 5 bases, J lost 1 base, and 17 bases lay in between. There are 16 residues in the CDR3. The germline V gene encodes CDR1 LGHDT and CDR2 YNNKEL (reference sequence). DNA for the CDR3: TGTGCCAGCAGCGCTGGACTGACGGATTATAACTATGGCTACACCTTC. Translation gives CASSAGLTDYNYGYTF.

The chain links TRBV14 to TRBJ1-1; D ambiguous. The CDR3 covers 15 residues. The germline V gene has CDR1 SGHDN and CDR2 FVKESK. V lost 2 bases to trimming and J lost 6 bases, with 16 bases between them. CDR3 coding DNA: TGTGCCAGCAGCCAACAGGAAACCCCACTCTCTGAAGCTTTCTTT. As protein: CASSQQETPLSEAFF. The variable domain in full, completed from reference TRBV14 and TRBJ1-1, reads EAGVTQFPSHSVIEKGQTVTLRCDPISGHDNLYWYRRVMGKEIKFLLHFVKESKQDESGMPNNRFLAERTGGTYSTLKVQPAELEDSGVYFCASSQQETPLSEAFFGQGTRLTVV.

This chain uses TRBV25-1 with TRBJ1-3, with 7 bases identical to TRBD1. The CDR3 has 18 residues. V trimming: 5 bases; J trimming: 2 bases; junction bases outside the gene matches: 15. The germline CDR1 and CDR2 sequences are MGHDK and SYGVNS. The CDR3 nucleotides read TGTGCCAGCAGTTCTTTTTCCGGGACAGCAGCAACTGGAAACACCATATATTTT. This translates into CASSSFSGTAATGNTIYF.

The chain joins TRBV28 to TRBJ1-5; possibly TRBD1 for D (6 bases). The CDR3 contains 15 residues. V was trimmed by 5 bases and J by 2 bases, leaving 13 bases between them. Germline CDR1 reads MDHEN; CDR2 reads SYDVKM. The CDR3 DNA sequence: TGTGCCAGCAGTCCCCCGGCAGGGGGCAATCAGCCCCAGCATTTT. Its translation: CASSPPAGGNQPQHF.

This clone was counted once. The chain joins TRBV27 to TRBJ1-2; TRBD1 matches at 11 bases. Germline assignment: CDR1 MNHEY and CDR2 SMNVEV (reference sequence). This CDR3 comprises 16 residues. Trimming at V came to 3 bases and at J to 1 base, leaving 4 bases not matched to a gene. In nucleotides, the CDR3 is TGTGCCAGCAGTTTTGGGGGGACAGGGGGTAACTATGGCTACACCTTC. It codes for CASSFGGTGGNYGYTF.

The V call is TRBV6-5, the J call TRBJ2-4, with D tentatively TRBD2 (6 bases). The CDR3 spans 13 residues. Germline CDR1 MNHEY, CDR2 SVGAGI. Trimming pared 7 bases from V and 11 bases from J, leaving 18 bases between. The CDR3: CASTTNEGLFQYF. The CDR3 DNA reads TGTGCCAGCACCACCAACGAGGGACTCTTTCAGTACTTC.

This sequence joins TRBV5-4 and TRBJ2-7; D perhaps matches TRBD2 (6 bases). This CDR3 region has 15 residues. Germline V gene data show CDR1 as SGHNT and CDR2 as YYREEE (reference sequence). Trimming pared 4 bases from V and 0 bases from J, leaving 14 bases between. DNA of the CDR3: TGTGCCAGCAGCCCGGGCGGGGTTAGCTCCTACGAGCAGTACTTC. Protein: CASSPGGVSSYEQYF.

This chain connects TRBV3-1 (or the pseudogene TRBV3-2) to TRBJ2-7; tentatively, D is TRBD2 (6 bases). The CDR3 runs to 15 residues. The V end was cut by 1 base, the J end by 2 bases, with 12 bases between. Germline loops: CDR1 LGHDT, CDR2 YNNKEL (reference sequence). Here the CDR3 DNA reads TGTGCCAGCAGCCAAGGGGCTGGCGGGACCTACGAGCAGTACTTC. It is translated as CASSQGAGGTYEQYF.

J is TRBJ2-7 and V is TRBV4-3; D is ambiguous. The CDR3 covers 15 residues. Germline loops: CDR1 LGHNA, CDR2 YSLEER. V shed 0 bases and J shed 3 bases, with 12 bases lying between them. Here the CDR3 DNA reads TGCGCCAGCAGCCAAGATAGAAACTACCACTACGAGCAGTACTTC. Encoded protein: CASSQDRNYHYEQYF.

On this clone itself: The DNA is omitted, as the CDR3 cannot be located on it reliably, and the CDR3 follows TCRdb's listing. This chain uses TRBV5-1 with TRBJ2-6; the table's D call, TRBD1, has no DNA check behind it. From germline, CDR1 is SGHRS and CDR2 YFSETQ. The CDR3 has 18 amino acids, counting both end residues. This chain's CDR3 is CASSLQGAHTFGANVLTF.

This sequence joins TRBV7-2 and TRBJ1-1; D remains unclear. CDR3 size: 12 residues. With 3 bases removed from V and 5 bases from J, the gap between germline ends came to 7 bases. Germline V gene lookup returns CDR1 SGHTA and CDR2 FQGNSA. The CDR3 protein is CASSFTQTEAFF. CDR3 nucleotide sequence: TGTGCCAGCAGCTTTACCCAGACTGAAGCTTTCTTT.

This chain uses TRBV7-3 with TRBJ2-3, with D perhaps matching TRBD2 (6 bases). The CDR3 length is 14 residues. CDR1 and CDR2 (germline): SGHTA, FQGTGA. V shed 5 bases and J shed 5 bases, with 14 bases lying between them. The DNA of the CDR3 is TGTGCCAGCAGCGGAGGGAGCCCTGGAGATACGCAGTATTTT. Translated: CASSGGSPGDTQYF.

This rearrangement joins TRBV6-5 to TRBJ1-1, with 7 bases aligning to TRBD1. V shed 4 bases and J 11 bases; nucleotides not matched to a gene: 7. This CDR3 is built from 12 residues. Germline V lookup: CDR1 MNHEY, CDR2 SVGAGI. The CDR3 nucleotides read TGTGCCAGCAGTTCCACAGGGGTGCGGGCTTTCTTT. As protein: CASSSTGVRAFF.

The rearrangement joins TRBV18 to TRBJ1-2, with 8 bases that match TRBD1. Losses at the gene ends were 6 bases for V and 3 bases for J; bases not matched to a gene: 6. Germline CDR1 reads KGHSH; CDR2 reads LQKENI. CDR3 length equals 14 residues. CDR3 region: CASSTQGADYGYTF. The DNA for the CDR3 is TGTGCCAGCTCTACTCAGGGGGCCGACTATGGCTACACCTTC.

This clone has only one observation. This CDR3 reads CASSLNNRDGGYTF. The DNA of the CDR3 is TGCGCCAGCAGCTTAAACAACAGGGACGGTGGCTACACCTTC. The chain is built from TRBV5-1 and TRBJ1-2; tentatively, D is TRBD1 (6 bases). V lost 2 bases and J lost 7, with 15 bases in between. The V gene's germline CDR1 is SGHRS and CDR2 YFSETQ. This CDR3 is 14 amino acids long.

The chain recombines TRBV2 with TRBJ2-2, with 7 bases lining up with TRBD2. V lost 5 bases to trimming and J lost 6 bases; unmatched junction nucleotides: 9. The length of the CDR3 is 15 residues. Germline CDR1 SNHLY, CDR2 FYNNEI. CDR3 sequence reads: CASSRIGRGAGELFF. The DNA of the CDR3 is TGTGCCAGCAGTAGGATTGGTCGGGGGGCCGGGGAGCTGTTTTTT. Complete variable domain (other parts from reference TRBV2 and TRBJ2-2): EPEVTQTPSHQVTQMGQEVILRCVPISNHLYFYWYRQILGQKVEFLVSFYNNEISEKSEIFDDQFSVERPDGSNFTLKIRSTKLEDSAMYFCASSRIGRGAGELFFGEGSRLTVL.

This clone was detected a few times. CDR3 nucleotides: TGTGCCAGCAGAACTGACAGTAATCAGCCCCAGCATTTT. It translates to CASRTDSNQPQHF. The chain links TRBV6-5 to TRBJ1-5, with a possible D match to TRBD1 (5 bases). The germline CDR1 and CDR2 sequences are MNHEY and SVGAGI. Trimming pared 6 bases from V and 4 bases from J, leaving 10 bases between. This CDR3 comprises 13 residues.

V gene TRBV7-8 combines with J gene TRBJ2-2, with 10 bases fitting TRBD2. The CDR3 is 16 amino acids. The junction had 3 bases not matched to a gene; V was cut back by 4 bases and J by 1 base. CDR1 is SGHVS, CDR2 FQNEAQ, per germline. The DNA for the CDR3 is TGTGCCAGCAGCTCCGGGACTAGCGTGAACACCGGGGAGCTGTTTTTT. Translating it yields CASSSGTSVNTGELFF. The full variable domain, rest sourced from reference TRBV7-8 and TRBJ2-2, is GAGVSQSPRYKVAKRGQDVALRCDPISGHVSLFWYQQALGQGPEFLTYFQNEAQLDKSGLPSDRFFAERPEGSVSTLKIQRTQQEDSAVYLCASSSGTSVNTGELFFGEGSRLTVL.

This rearrangement joins TRBV28 to TRBJ1-3; D is ambiguous. This CDR3 is built from 15 residues. Trimming cost V 6 bases and J 4 bases, with 16 bases left between them. Germline assignment: CDR1 MDHEN and CDR2 SYDVKM. The CDR3 here is CASRFRQPGGNTIYF. The CDR3 DNA reads TGTGCCAGCAGATTTCGACAACCGGGAGGAAACACCATATATTTT.

This chain links TRBV4-2 with TRBJ1-5; 10 nucleotides line up with TRBD1. This CDR3 has 15 amino acids. The junction had 2 bases not matched to a gene; V was cut back by 1 base and J by 5 bases. The germline V gene encodes CDR1 LGHNA and CDR2 YNFKEQ. The CDR3 DNA follows: TGTGCCAGCAGCCAAGCGGACAGGGGGGATCAGCCCCAGCATTTT. Protein sequence: CASSQADRGDQPQHF.